This is a list of T cell receptor beta chains from one sample in a study of T cell responses to AZD1222 COVID-19 vaccine. TCRdb's copy holds only in-frame clones and misses some; the assay was immunoSEQ multiplex PCR. The sample lists around 130,000 clones; 80% to 90% were seen once. This specimen was peripheral blood, taken on day 0 of AZD1222 vaccination. The receptor set was obtained from an adult in good health. Both conserved end residues are part of each CDR3. Fields, in order: V gene, J gene, D gene, CDR3 protein. A D gene is named only where the DNA matches it firmly.

V gene: TRBV5-4
J gene: TRBJ1-4
D gene: -
CDR3 protein: CASSPEYAATNEKLFF

V gene: TRBV27
J gene: TRBJ2-7
D gene: -
CDR3 protein: CASSSPGLSYEQYF

V gene: TRBV7-2
J gene: TRBJ2-2
D gene: -
CDR3 protein: CASSFRPLTGELFF

V gene: TRBV6-5
J gene: TRBJ2-7
D gene: TRBD2
CDR3 protein: CASSYSLGGSTYEQYF

V gene: TRBV11-2
J gene: TRBJ1-2
D gene: -
CDR3 protein: CASSLGLEYGYTF

V gene: TRBV20-1
J gene: TRBJ1-1
D gene: -
CDR3 protein: CSASEGLPEAFF

V gene: TRBV7-6
J gene: TRBJ2-7
D gene: TRBD1
CDR3 protein: CASSLGQGVGNEQYF

V gene: TRBV15
J gene: TRBJ2-5
D gene: -
CDR3 protein: CATSRPPPSRETQYF

V gene: TRBV6-1
J gene: TRBJ1-6
D gene: TRBD1
CDR3 protein: CASSLTGSNSPLHF

V gene: TRBV28
J gene: TRBJ2-3
D gene: -
CDR3 protein: CASNTLGALGPDTQYF

V gene: TRBV19
J gene: TRBJ1-5
D gene: TRBD1
CDR3 protein: CATKQGMDQPQHF

V gene: TRBV5-1
J gene: TRBJ1-3
D gene: -
CDR3 protein: CASSFGQAGNTIYF

V gene: TRBV24-1
J gene: TRBJ2-1
D gene: TRBD2
CDR3 protein: CATSLAGGSDNEQFF

V gene: TRBV5-1
J gene: TRBJ2-7
D gene: TRBD2
CDR3 protein: CASSSASSGSLSYEQYF

V gene: TRBV27
J gene: TRBJ2-7
D gene: -
CDR3 protein: CASSLKVTGHSYEQYF

V gene: TRBV7-7
J gene: TRBJ2-3
D gene: -
CDR3 protein: CASSLDGTDTQYF

V gene: TRBV28
J gene: TRBJ2-5
D gene: TRBD1
CDR3 protein: CASSLNPPGQKETQYF

V gene: TRBV19
J gene: TRBJ1-2
D gene: TRBD1
CDR3 protein: CASTEQGARGYTF

V gene: TRBV3-1/TRBV3-2
J gene: TRBJ2-2
D gene: -
CDR3 protein: CASSLRNTGELFF

V gene: TRBV5-4
J gene: TRBJ2-1
D gene: -
CDR3 protein: CASSRPPQQREQFF

V gene: TRBV2
J gene: TRBJ2-7
D gene: -
CDR3 protein: CASSEKYEQYF

V gene: TRBV6-6
J gene: TRBJ2-7
D gene: TRBD2
CDR3 protein: CASRQTSGGIYEQYF